These 8 T cell receptor beta chains share one sample of origin, sequenced in a study of CD8+ T cells in alopecia areata. Extraction and reverse transcription of RNA yielded cDNA as the sequencing template. Produced via immunoSEQ multiplex PCR; TCRdb's table is partial and in-frame only. In the table there are tens of thousands of clones, 90% to 97% of which are singletons. Specimen: CD8+ T cells sorted from blood, collected at week 0. These receptors all come from a human donor with alopecia areata.

This chain links TRBV4-3 with TRBJ2-7, with TRBD1 matching 8 bases. Per the germline V gene, CDR1 is LGHNA and CDR2 is YSLEER. The CDR3 has 14 amino acids. The V gene end was trimmed by 6 bases and the J gene end by 3 bases; junction bases not matched to a gene: 7. CDR3 nucleotides: TGCGCCAGCAGTCCGTCCGGACAGGGCTACGAGCAGTACTTC. Translated: CASSPSGQGYEQYF.

The chain uses TRBV7-9 and TRBJ2-7; the D gene is possibly TRBD2 (6 bases). Trimming took off 4 bases at V and 1 base at J, with 17 bases between the two ends. This CDR3 spans 16 amino acids. CDR1 is SEHNR and CDR2 is FQNEAQ in the germline V gene (reference sequence). The CDR3 DNA follows: TGTGCCAGCAGCTCTTGGGGGACTGGGGGATCCTACGAGCAGTACTTC. It specifies CASSSWGTGGSYEQYF.

V gene TRBV5-4 combines with J gene TRBJ2-5, with 7 positions matching TRBD1. This CDR3 is built from 18 residues. Trimming removed 3 bases from V and 0 bases from J; junction bases left unmatched: 14. CDR1 and CDR2 (germline): SGHNT, YYREEE (reference sequence). This chain's CDR3 is CASSSAGDSIGYQETQYF. The CDR3 nucleotides read TGTGCCAGCAGCTCCGCAGGGGACAGTATTGGGTACCAAGAGACCCAGTACTTC.

This clone was observed a few times. The chain combines TRBV29-1 with TRBJ2-3, with 9 bases identical to TRBD1. V lost 3 bases, J lost 6 bases, and 22 bases stayed unmatched. This CDR3 is built from 19 residues. The V gene's germline CDR1 is SQVTM and CDR2 ANQGSEA. DNA of the CDR3: TGCAGCGTTGAGCCGGGTCGATCAGGGACAGGGAGTGGTCCGGATACGCAGTATTTT. Protein sequence: CSVEPGRSGTGSGPDTQYF.

The chain has TRBV30 and TRBJ2-3; TRBD1 agrees at 7 bases. The germline CDR1 and CDR2 sequences are GTSNPN and SVGIG (reference sequence). This CDR3 is built from 16 residues. V shed 4 bases, J shed 0 bases, and the junction held 10 bases outside the gene matches. The CDR3 reads CAWTRTGATSTDTQYF. CDR3 nucleotide sequence: TGTGCCTGGACCAGGACAGGAGCTACTAGCACAGATACGCAGTATTTT.

The rearrangement links TRBV11-2 to TRBJ2-5; TRBD2 might be the D (5 bases). The germline gives CDR1 SGHAT, CDR2 FQNNGV. This CDR3 has 16 residues. V lost 3 bases to trimming and J lost 5 bases, with 19 bases between them. The CDR3, as DNA: TGTGCCAGCAGCTTCCTAGCTGCCGACCCCAAGGAGACCCAGTACTTC. It yields the protein CASSFLAADPKETQYF.

The V and J genes are TRBV6-1 and TRBJ2-1; D is unresolved. The CDR3 consists of 16 residues. Germline CDR1 reads MNHNS; CDR2 reads SASEGT. The V gene lost 1 base and the J gene lost 8 bases, with 18 bases spanning the gap. CDR3 in amino acids: CASSEGANLGVDEQFF. In DNA, the CDR3 is TGTGCCAGCAGTGAAGGTGCGAACTTAGGAGTCGATGAGCAGTTCTTC.

The V and J genes are TRBV4-1 and TRBJ2-1; D tentatively reads TRBD1 or TRBD2 (6 bases each). CDR3 length equals 15 residues. V dropped 5 bases and J dropped 5 bases, with 16 bases sitting between them. CDR1 and CDR2 (germline): MGHRA, YSYEKL. The CDR3 DNA follows: TGCGCCAGCAGCTCACGGGGGCGGAGCGACAATGAGCAGTTCTTC. Protein product: CASSSRGRSDNEQFF.